The 32 T cell receptor beta chains presented below share a single source sample, sequenced in a study of T-cell reconstitution after alpha-beta-depleted transplantation in children. The authors prepared the TCRbeta library with unique molecular identifiers. TCRdb itself ran the PCR reads through MiXCR, one entry per CDR3 protein. The profile covers some 340,000 distinct CDR3 sequences, with 10% appearing a single time and around 2.5% taken by the ten largest. Sequencing was performed on PBMCs from the stem cell graft donor, taken from the stem cell graft. These receptors were collected from a human donor who donated a stem cell graft to a child with acute lymphoblastic leukemia.

V gene TRBV12-3 or TRBV12-4 combines with J gene TRBJ2-1; D is unresolved. The CDR3 spans 13 residues. V lost 10 bases to trimming and J lost 6 bases, with 16 bases between them. The CDR3 DNA reads TGTGCCACCATTTTGGGCCGCTCCAATGAGCAGTTCTTC. Amino acids: CATILGRSNEQFF.

This clonotype was counted many times. V is TRBV12-3 or TRBV12-4 and J is TRBJ2-1; D uncertain. This CDR3 contains 12 residues. V lost 6 bases, J lost 9 bases, and 12 bases lay in between. The CDR3, as DNA: TGTGCCAGCAGACAGAGGCTCGGTGAGCAGTTCTTC. Its translation is CASRQRLGEQFF.

The chain joins TRBV12-3 or TRBV12-4 to TRBJ2-7; 7 nucleotides match TRBD1. Trimming removed 5 bases from V and 6 bases from J; junction bases left unmatched: 4. The CDR3 has 12 amino acids. CDR3 protein: CASSTGALEQYF. The CDR3 nucleotides are TGTGCCAGCAGTACAGGGGCTCTCGAGCAGTACTTC.

The genes are TRBV4-3 and TRBJ2-2; 13 bases agree with TRBD2. The CDR3 is 17 amino acids. J was trimmed by 5 bases and V by 5 bases; bases with no gene match: 8. Germline V gene lookup returns CDR1 LGHNA and CDR2 YSLEER. The CDR3 sequence: CASSYFTSGRGTGELFF. In DNA form, the CDR3 reads TGCGCCAGCAGCTACTTTACTAGCGGGAGGGGGACCGGGGAGCTGTTTTTT.

This clonotype was recorded at least ten times. The J gene is TRBJ2-3, the V gene TRBV6-1; no definite D call. Deletions cut 4 bases from V and 1 base from J, with 6 bases between. CDR1 and CDR2 (germline): MNHNS, SASEGT. The CDR3 loop spans 13 amino acids. The CDR3 region has the DNA TGTGCCAGCAGTGGGACGGGCACAGATACGCAGTATTTT. This encodes CASSGTGTDTQYF.

The genes are TRBV12-3 or TRBV12-4 and TRBJ2-7; 8 bases agree with TRBD1. V shed 7 bases and J 5 bases; nucleotides not matched to a gene: 7. The CDR3 runs to 13 residues. Here the CDR3 DNA reads TGTGCCAGCACCCTCGACAGGGGCAACGAGCAGTACTTC. Amino acids: CASTLDRGNEQYF.

V is TRBV28 and J is TRBJ1-6; D not certain. CDR1 is MDHEN, CDR2 SYDVKM, per germline. The V gene lost 8 bases and the J gene lost 4 bases, with 12 bases spanning the gap. The CDR3 has 14 amino acids. This CDR3 reads CASRESLYNSPLHF. In nucleotides, the CDR3 is TGTGCCAGCCGGGAGTCCCTATATAATTCACCCCTCCACTTT. Looking up the rest from reference TRBV28 and TRBJ1-6 gives the full variable domain: DVKVTQSSRYLVKRTGEKVFLECVQDMDHENMFWYRQDPGLGLRLIYFSYDVKMKEKGDIPEGYSVSREKKERFSLILESASTNQTSMYLCASRESLYNSPLHFGNGTRLTVT.

This clonotype was counted ten times or more. This chain connects TRBV28 to TRBJ2-5, with D possibly being TRBD1 (6 bases). The CDR3 is made up of 15 amino acids. V was trimmed by 2 bases and J by 3 bases, leaving 13 bases between them. CDR1 MDHEN and CDR2 SYDVKM come from the germline V gene. The CDR3 is CASSLPRGGEETQYF. In DNA, the CDR3 is TGTGCCAGCAGTTTACCACGAGGGGGAGAAGAGACCCAGTACTTC.

This clonotype was recorded a few times. The V call is TRBV19, the J call TRBJ1-5; 8 bases agree with TRBD1. CDR1 and CDR2 (germline): LNHDA, SQIVND (reference sequence). The CDR3 has 15 amino acids. After removal of 5 bases from V and 6 bases from J, the junction contained 9 bases not matched to a gene. The DNA for the CDR3 is TGTGCCAGTAGTCTCACAGGGGGGTACTTTCAGCCCCAGCATTTT. Translating gives CASSLTGGYFQPQHF.

The table lists this clonotype with a few counts. This rearrangement joins TRBV12-3 or TRBV12-4 to TRBJ2-5; 9 bases are shared with TRBD2. This CDR3 comprises 16 residues. V lost 4 bases and J lost 4; bases outside the gene matches: 10. The DNA for the CDR3 is TGTGCCAGCAGTTCACAAAGCATAGCGGGAGTAGAGACCCAGTACTTC. Protein: CASSSQSIAGVETQYF.

The chain combines TRBV27 with TRBJ2-5, with 10 bases identical to TRBD1. The CDR3 spans 12 residues. The V segment lost 8 bases and the J segment 5 bases; nucleotides outside the gene matches: 2. Germline CDR1 reads MNHEY; CDR2 reads SMNVEV (reference sequence). The CDR3 is CASGTGVETQYF. CDR3 nucleotides: TGTGCCAGCGGGACAGGGGTGGAGACCCAGTACTTC.

This clonotype showed up many times. The chain carries TRBV4-1 and TRBJ2-7, with no clear D. Germline V gene data show CDR1 as MGHRA and CDR2 as YSYEKL. V lost 3 bases and J 1 base, leaving 7 bases between the germline ends. This CDR3 comprises 13 residues. CDR3 DNA: TGCGCCAGCAGCCACTCATCTTCCTACGAGCAGTACTTC. This codes for CASSHSSSYEQYF.

This clonotype was seen only a few times. The V and J genes are TRBV4-1 and TRBJ2-7; 10 nucleotides agree with TRBD2. The CDR3 extends over 15 amino acids. Per germline, CDR1 MGHRA and CDR2 YSYEKL. V gave up 5 bases and J gave up 4 bases; unmatched junction bases: 8. CDR3 loop: CASSGPSGSIYEQYF. DNA of the CDR3: TGCGCCAGCAGCGGACCTAGCGGGAGTATTTACGAGCAGTACTTC.

The chain is built from TRBV5-1 and TRBJ2-3, with 9 nucleotides matching TRBD1. This CDR3 is built from 17 residues. V shed 2 bases and J 1 base; nucleotides not matched to a gene: 8. Germline V gives CDR1 SGHRS, CDR2 YFSETQ. The CDR3 region is CASSFGRTGEGTDTQYF. The CDR3 bases are TGCGCCAGCAGCTTCGGCCGGACAGGGGAAGGCACAGATACGCAGTATTTT.

This clonotype was picked up a small number of times. V gene TRBV20-1 combines with J gene TRBJ2-2; 7 nucleotides match TRBD2. J gave up 4 bases and V 2 bases, and 10 bases lay outside the gene matches. The CDR3 loop spans 16 amino acids. The germline CDR1 and CDR2 sequences are DFQATT and SNEGSKA (reference sequence). This chain's CDR3 is CSARRGGSPLTGELFF. CDR3 DNA: TGCAGTGCTAGACGGGGCGGGAGCCCCCTCACCGGGGAGCTGTTTTTT.

This clonotype was counted a few times. This chain links TRBV27 with TRBJ2-4; unclear D gene. CDR3 length: 14 residues. Trimming pared 3 bases from V and 3 bases from J, leaving 9 bases between. CDR1 is MNHEY and CDR2 is SMNVEV in the germline V gene (reference sequence). The CDR3 region is CASSFRLGKNIQYF. Written as DNA, the CDR3 is TGTGCCAGCAGTTTCCGACTTGGCAAAAACATTCAGTACTTC.

This clonotype came up a few times. Here the CDR3 reads CASSFRESETQYF. CDR3 DNA sequence: TGTGCCAGCAGTTTCAGGGAGTCAGAGACCCAGTACTTC. This sequence joins TRBV12-3 or TRBV12-4 and TRBJ2-5; D possibly uses TRBD1 or TRBD2 (5 bases each). CDR3 length: 13 residues. Trimming removed 3 bases at V and 4 bases at J, with 9 bases between.

This clonotype was observed a few times. The J gene is TRBJ2-1, the V gene TRBV2, with D uncertain. The ends were cut back, 1 base at V and 6 bases at J, with 13 bases in the middle. Per germline, CDR1 SNHLY and CDR2 FYNNEI. There are 15 residues in the CDR3. CDR3: CASSEVLVLVNEQFF. CDR3 DNA: TGTGCCAGCAGTGAAGTTCTGGTATTGGTCAATGAGCAGTTCTTC.

This rearrangement joins TRBV7-3 to TRBJ2-5, with TRBD2 matching 9 bases. J lost 4 bases, V lost 0 bases, and 6 bases had no gene match. This CDR3 comprises 16 residues. CDR1 is SGHTA, CDR2 FQGTGA, per germline. The CDR3 DNA follows: TGTGCCAGCAGCTTAACGGGGCGTAGCGGGAGAGAGACCCAGTACTTC. This encodes CASSLTGRSGRETQYF.

This clonotype occurred many times. This rearrangement joins TRBV12-3 or TRBV12-4 to TRBJ2-2, with D possibly matching TRBD2 (6 bases). V lost 7 bases, J lost 6 bases, and 12 bases lay in between. This CDR3 comprises 13 residues. The CDR3 bases are TGTGCCAGCACCCGGGAGAGCCCCGGGGAGCTGTTTTTT. It specifies CASTRESPGELFF.

This clonotype came up a few times. The chain carries TRBV4-2 and TRBJ2-5; 8 bases map to TRBD2. This CDR3 comprises 15 residues. Germline V lookup: CDR1 LGHNA, CDR2 YNFKEQ. V dropped 3 bases and J dropped 2; count of bases not matched to a gene: 5. CDR3 region: CASSHTSGTQETQYF. CDR3 nucleotide sequence: TGTGCCAGCAGCCATACTAGCGGTACACAAGAGACCCAGTACTTC.

This clonotype was seen a handful of times. The V gene is TRBV9, the J gene TRBJ2-7, with 8 bases identical to TRBD2. This CDR3 comprises 13 residues. Germline V gives CDR1 SGDLS, CDR2 YYNGEE. Trimming cost V 7 bases and J 2 bases; bases outside gene matches: 5. The CDR3 here is CASSRTSTYEQYF. The CDR3 DNA is TGTGCCAGCTCAAGGACTAGCACCTACGAGCAGTACTTC.

The chain employs TRBV6-1 and TRBJ1-3, with TRBD1 matching 7 bases. The ends lost 6 bases at V and 4 bases at J; junction bases unmatched: 6. This CDR3 has 14 residues. Germline V gene data show CDR1 as MNHNS and CDR2 as SASEGT. The CDR3 region is CASRTQGNGNTIYF. The CDR3 nucleotides are TGTGCCAGCAGGACACAGGGGAACGGAAACACCATATATTTT.

This clonotype was counted at least ten times. The chain is built from TRBV10-3 and TRBJ1-1, with D possibly matching TRBD1 (6 bases). Trimming took off 2 bases at V and 1 base at J, with 11 bases between the two ends. Germline V gene sequence: CDR1 ENHRY, CDR2 SYGVKD. This CDR3 has 15 residues. The CDR3 DNA is TGTGCCATCAGTGAGCTCCGGGACAAGAACACTGAAGCTTTCTTT. This encodes CAISELRDKNTEAFF.

The CDR3 bases are TGTGCCAGCAGCCACGGACAGGGGGACGCCTACGAGCAGTACTTC. Encoded protein: CASSHGQGDAYEQYF. The chain recombines TRBV3-1 with TRBJ2-7, with 10 bases that match TRBD1. J was trimmed by 2 bases and V by 3 bases; bases with no gene match: 4. Germline CDR1 and CDR2: LGHDT and YNNKEL (reference sequence). This CDR3 has 15 amino acids.

V and J are TRBV20-1 and TRBJ2-7; 8 nucleotides agree with TRBD2. The CDR3 spans 15 residues. The trim removed 2 bases at V and 5 bases at J, leaving 11 bases unmatched. Germline V gives CDR1 DFQATT, CDR2 SNEGSKA (reference sequence). The CDR3 sequence: CSARPSGRAAHEQYF. The CDR3 DNA is TGCAGTGCTAGACCCTCCGGGAGGGCCGCCCACGAGCAGTACTTC.

This clonotype was seen repeatedly, ten times or more. The chain has TRBV3-1 and TRBJ2-3, with 7 bases matching TRBD1. Unmatched junction bases numbered 4, after V lost 1 base and J lost 3 bases. Germline V gives CDR1 LGHDT, CDR2 YNNKEL (reference sequence). The CDR3 is made up of 15 amino acids. In DNA form, the CDR3 reads TGTGCCAGCAGCCAAGTTCAGGGGGTTACAGATACGCAGTATTTT. It specifies CASSQVQGVTDTQYF.

V usage is TRBV7-6 and J usage is TRBJ2-1; TRBD2 agrees at 9 bases. Germline V gene data show CDR1 as SGHVS and CDR2 as FNYEAQ. This CDR3 contains 16 residues. V shed 4 bases and J 3 bases; nucleotides not matched to a gene: 7. CDR3 DNA: TGTGCCAGCAGCTACGGGACTAGCCATCTCTACAATGAGCAGTTCTTC. Translating gives CASSYGTSHLYNEQFF.

This clonotype was seen repeatedly, ten times or more. This chain connects TRBV2 to TRBJ1-4, with TRBD1 identical over 12 bases. V lost 6 bases, J lost 4 bases, and 9 bases stayed unmatched. CDR1 and CDR2 from the germline V gene are SNHLY and FYNNEI. This CDR3 spans 17 amino acids. The CDR3 reads CASSRDRGLTINEKLFF. As DNA, the CDR3 is TGTGCCAGCAGCCGGGACAGGGGGCTTACGATTAATGAAAAACTGTTTTTT.

This clonotype was recorded a few times. The chain combines TRBV6-2 or TRBV6-3 with TRBJ2-5, with D maybe TRBD2 (6 bases). The CDR3 runs to 14 residues. Germline assignment: CDR1 MNHEY and CDR2 SVGEGT. Trimming cost V 7 bases and J 3 bases, with 15 bases left between them. CDR3 protein: CASTGLAREETQYF. The CDR3, as DNA: TGTGCCAGCACGGGGCTAGCGAGAGAAGAGACCCAGTACTTC.

The rearrangement links TRBV5-6 to TRBJ2-6, with D maybe TRBD1 (6 bases). The length of the CDR3 is 16 residues. Trimming left V 5 bases short and J 0 bases short, with 12 bases between. Germline V CDR1 and CDR2: SGHDT, YYEEEE. CDR3 residues: CASRRGQSSGANVLTF. CDR3 sequence (DNA): TGTGCCAGCAGGCGAGGACAGAGCTCTGGGGCCAACGTCCTGACTTTC.

On this clonotype itself: A much more abundant neighbour one base away suggests this may be a read error. The rearrangement joins TRBV4-3 to TRBJ1-4; possible D gene TRBD1, 6 bases. The germline CDR1 and CDR2 sequences are LGHNA and YSLEER. Trimming took 0 bases from V and 0 from J, leaving 17 bases between them. The CDR3 is 19 residues long. CDR3 nucleotide sequence: TGCGCCAGCAGCCAAGATCGGGGGCAGGGCGACCCAACTAATGAAAAACTGTTTTTT. Its translation is CASSQDRGQGDPTNEKLFF.